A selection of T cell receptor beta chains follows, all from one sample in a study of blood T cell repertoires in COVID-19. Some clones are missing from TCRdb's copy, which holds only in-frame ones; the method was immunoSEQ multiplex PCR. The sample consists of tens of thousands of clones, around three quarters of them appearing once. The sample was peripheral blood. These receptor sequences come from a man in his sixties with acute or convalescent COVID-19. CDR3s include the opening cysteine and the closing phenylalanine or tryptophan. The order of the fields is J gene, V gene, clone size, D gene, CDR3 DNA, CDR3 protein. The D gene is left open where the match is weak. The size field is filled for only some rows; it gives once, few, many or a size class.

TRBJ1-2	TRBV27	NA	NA	TGTGCCAGCAGTCTCCTCCGGGGAGATGGCTACACCTTC	CASSLLRGDGYTF
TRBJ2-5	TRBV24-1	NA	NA	TGTGCCACCAGTGATTTGGAGGGTTTCCAAGAGACCCAGTACTTC	CATSDLEGFQETQYF
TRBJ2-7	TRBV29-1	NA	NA	TGCAGCGTTGAATTGGCAGGGTCTTACTACGAGCAGTACTTC	CSVELAGSYYEQYF
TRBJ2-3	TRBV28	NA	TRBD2	TGTGCCAGCAGTTCCCCGGGGGAGCGGGGGGGTCAGCAGTATTTT	CASSSPGERGGQQYF
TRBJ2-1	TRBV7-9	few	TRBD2	TGTGCCAGCAGCTTAGCGGCTAGCGGGAGGGCCGGGGAGCAGTTCTTC	CASSLAASGRAGEQFF
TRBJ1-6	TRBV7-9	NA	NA	TGTGCCAGCAGCCTTAATAATTCACCCCTCCACTTT	CASSLNNSPLHF
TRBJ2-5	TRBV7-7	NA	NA	TGTGCTAGCAGCACCTCGGGGATGGAAGAGACCCAGTACTTC	CASSTSGMEETQYF
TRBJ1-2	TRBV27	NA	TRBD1	TGTGCCAGCAGTCCGAGGGACAGGGGACATGGCTACACCTTC	CASSPRDRGHGYTF
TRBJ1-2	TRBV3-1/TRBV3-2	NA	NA	TGTGCCAGCAGCCAACGGGGGTCAGGCTACACCTTC	CASSQRGSGYTF
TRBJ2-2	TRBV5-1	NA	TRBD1	TGCGCCAGCAGCCCGGACGGGACAGGGGGCGGGGAGCTGTTTTTT	CASSPDGTGGGELFF
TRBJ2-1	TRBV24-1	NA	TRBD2	TGTGCCACCAGTGGAGCGGGGAATCGCAATGAGCAGTTCTTC	CATSGAGNRNEQFF
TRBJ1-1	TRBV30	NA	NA	TGTGCCTGGGCACAGGAGACTGAAGCTTTCTTT	CAWAQETEAFF
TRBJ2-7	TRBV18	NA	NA	TGTGCCAGCTCACCACTACAGCGGGTTTACGAGCAGTACTTC	CASSPLQRVYEQYF
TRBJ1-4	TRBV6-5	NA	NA	TGTGCCAGCAGATCCCCCGGAGGGCAACTGTTTTTT	CASRSPGGQLFF
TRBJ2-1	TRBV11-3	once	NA	TGTGCCAGCAGCTTATATAATGGACTAAACAATGAGCAGTTCTTC	CASSLYNGLNNEQFF
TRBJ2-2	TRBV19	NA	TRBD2	TGTGCCAGTAGTATTGGTAGCGGGCAGACCGGGGAGCTGTTTTTT	CASSIGSGQTGELFF
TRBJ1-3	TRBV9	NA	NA	TGTGCCAGCAGCGTAGGCCAGTTCTCTGGAAACACCATATATTTT	CASSVGQFSGNTIYF
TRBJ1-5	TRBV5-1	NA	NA	TGCGCCAGCAGCTTGGGGGGCAGGGATCAGCCCCAGCATTTT	CASSLGGRDQPQHF
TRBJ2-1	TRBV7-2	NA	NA	TGTGCCAGCAGTCCTCGACGGGACTACAATGAGCAGTTCTTC	CASSPRRDYNEQFF
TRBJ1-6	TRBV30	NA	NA	TGTGCCTGGAGAGTTGGCTCACCCCTCCACTTT	CAWRVGSPLHF
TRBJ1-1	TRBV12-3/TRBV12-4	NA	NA	TGTGCCAGCAGCCGGACAGTAGCACCTGAAGCTTTCTTT	CASSRTVAPEAFF
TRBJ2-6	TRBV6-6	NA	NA	TGTGCCAGCAGTTGGCCTGGGGCCAACGTCCTGACTTTC	CASSWPGANVLTF
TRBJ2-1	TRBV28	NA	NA	TGTGCCAGCACCCTGCGGGGATCTTGGAATGAGCAGTTCTTC	CASTLRGSWNEQFF
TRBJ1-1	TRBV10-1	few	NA	TGCGCCAGCAGTGAGTCGTCGCAGGTTAACACTGAAGCTTTCTTT	CASSESSQVNTEAFF
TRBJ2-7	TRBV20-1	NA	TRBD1	TGCAGTTTACAGGGGTTGGAGGAGCAGTACTTC	CSLQGLEEQYF
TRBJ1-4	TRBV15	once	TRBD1	TGTGCCACCAGCTTATGGGCCGGGACAGGGAGTGAAAAACTGTTTTTT	CATSLWAGTGSEKLFF
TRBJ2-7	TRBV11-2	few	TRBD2	TGTGCCAGCAGCCCCTCGGCTAGCGGGTTGTACGAGCAGTACTTC	CASSPSASGLYEQYF
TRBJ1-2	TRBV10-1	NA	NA	TGCGCCAGCAGCCTTCAGCGTAACTATGGCTACACCTTC	CASSLQRNYGYTF
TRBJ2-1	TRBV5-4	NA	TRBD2	TGTGCCAGCAGACCCAGACTAGCGGTTGAGGAAGAGCAGTTCTTC	CASRPRLAVEEEQFF
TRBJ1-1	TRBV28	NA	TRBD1	TGTGCCAGCAGTTTATGGGCAGGGGGTGGGAGCACTGAAGCTTTCTTT	CASSLWAGGGSTEAFF
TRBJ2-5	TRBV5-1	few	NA	TGCGCCAGCAGCTCTCCTTTCCAAGAGACCCAGTACTTC	CASSSPFQETQYF
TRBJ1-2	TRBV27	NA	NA	TGTGCCAGCAGGGGGCTGGACTATGGCTACACCTTC	CASRGLDYGYTF
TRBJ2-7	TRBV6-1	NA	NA	TGTGCCAGCAGTGAAGCCTACTCTCCGGTCTACGAGCAGTACTTC	CASSEAYSPVYEQYF
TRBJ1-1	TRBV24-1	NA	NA	TGTGCCACCAGTGAATCCATGAACACTGAAGCTTTCTTT	CATSESMNTEAFF
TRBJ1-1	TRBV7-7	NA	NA	TGTGCTAGCAGCTCCGACAGGAGCACTGAAGCTTTCTTT	CASSSDRSTEAFF
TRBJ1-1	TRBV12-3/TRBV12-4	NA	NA	TGTGCCAGCACCATCAAAGCAAAAACTGAAGCTTTCTTT	CASTIKAKTEAFF
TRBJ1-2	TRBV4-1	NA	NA	TGCGCCAGCAGCCAAGATCATGTGGGACATTACACCTTC	CASSQDHVGHYTF
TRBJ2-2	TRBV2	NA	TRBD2	TGTGCCAGCAGTTCCCGGACTAGCGGGAGTCTCGGGGAGCTGTTTTTT	CASSSRTSGSLGELFF
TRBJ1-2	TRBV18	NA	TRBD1	TGTGCCAGCTCACATACTACCGGGACAGGGGGCGCCTATGGCTACACCTTC	CASSHTTGTGGAYGYTF
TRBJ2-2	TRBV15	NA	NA	TGTGCCACCAGCAGAGATATAAAAATGGCGGGCACCGGGGAGCTGTTTTTT	CATSRDIKMAGTGELFF
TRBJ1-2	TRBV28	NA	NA	TGTGCCTGCGGGGCAGGGAGTTTCTATGGCTACACCTTC	CACGAGSFYGYTF
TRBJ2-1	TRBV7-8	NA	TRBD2	TGTGCCAGCAGCTTAGGAGGCGGGAGACACAATGAGCAGTTCTTC	CASSLGGGRHNEQFF
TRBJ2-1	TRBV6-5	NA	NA	TGTGCCAGCAGTCAACAAGGGGGCAATGAGCAGTTCTTC	CASSQQGGNEQFF
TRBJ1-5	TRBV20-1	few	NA	TGCAGTGCAGGGGGTCTTCAGCCCCAGCATTTT	CSAGGLQPQHF
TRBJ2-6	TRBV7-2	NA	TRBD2	TGTGCCAGCCACCGGGGACTAGCGGGATCTGGGGCCAACGTCCTGACTTTC	CASHRGLAGSGANVLTF
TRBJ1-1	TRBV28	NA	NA	TGTGCCAGCAGTGCGACAGGTAACACTGAAGCTTTCTTT	CASSATGNTEAFF
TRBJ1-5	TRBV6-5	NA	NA	TGTGCCAGCAGGCGGGGGCTGGAGCCCCAGCATTTT	CASRRGLEPQHF
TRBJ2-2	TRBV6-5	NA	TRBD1	TGTGCCAGCACCCCGGGACAGGGGTTCCCCGGGGAGCTGTTTTTT	CASTPGQGFPGELFF
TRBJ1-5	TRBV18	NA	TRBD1	TGTGCCAGCTCACCAGGGGGACAGGGTAGGAATCAGCCCCAGCATTTT	CASSPGGQGRNQPQHF
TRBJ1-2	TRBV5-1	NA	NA	TGCGCCAGCAGCTTGCGCGGGCTGGATGGCTACACCTTC	CASSLRGLDGYTF
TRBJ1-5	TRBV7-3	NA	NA	TGTGCCAGCAGCTTACCCCTTACAGTTAATAGCAATCAGCCCCAGCATTTT	CASSLPLTVNSNQPQHF
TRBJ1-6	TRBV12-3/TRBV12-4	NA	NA	TGTGCCAGCAGTTTACTCAGGGGTTCACCCCTCCACTTT	CASSLLRGSPLHF
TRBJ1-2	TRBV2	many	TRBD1	TGTGCCAGCAGTGGGGACAGTACTCTTTATGGCTACACCTTC	CASSGDSTLYGYTF
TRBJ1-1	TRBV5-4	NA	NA	TGTGCCAGCAGCGTAGATGGCAGGGTATCCAACACTGAAGCTTTCTTT	CASSVDGRVSNTEAFF
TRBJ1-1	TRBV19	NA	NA	TGTGCCAGTAGTCCGCTTGGGGGGGTAACTGAAGCTTTCTTT	CASSPLGGVTEAFF
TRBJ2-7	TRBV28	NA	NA	TGTGCCAGCAGTTTAGTAGGGGTGACAGGCGAGCAGTACTTC	CASSLVGVTGEQYF
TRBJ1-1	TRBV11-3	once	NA	TGTGCCAGCAGCTTCGGGTCTATCACTGAAGCTTTCTTT	CASSFGSITEAFF
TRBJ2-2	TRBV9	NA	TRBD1	TGTGCCAGCAGCGCAAGGGCGGGACAGGGTGTCACCGGGGAGCTGTTTTTT	CASSARAGQGVTGELFF
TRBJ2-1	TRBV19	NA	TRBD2	TGTGCCAGTAGTAGGGCGGGAGTGGCTGAGCAGTTCTTC	CASSRAGVAEQFF
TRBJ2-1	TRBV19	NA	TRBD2	TGTGCCAGTAGTATAGGAACAGGCGGGAGTACCTACAATGAGCAGTTCTTC	CASSIGTGGSTYNEQFF